This TCR beta chain was captured by sequencing in a study of TIL therapy for anti-PD-1-resistant metastatic lung cancer. Overall study: Four tumors were EGFR-mutant and two were ALK-rearranged. Study results and caveats: TIL cultures after expansion showed higher clonality and lower diversity than baseline tumor (median around 6% vs 30%).

V lost 2 bases and J lost 6, with 11 bases in between. CDR1 is SGHTA and CDR2 is FQGNSA in the germline V gene. The CDR3 sequence is 15 residues long. The libraries were made with immunoSEQ v3. Assay: immunoSEQ multiplex PCR; the TCRdb copy retains only in-frame clones and omits some. The sample consists of roughly 92,000 clones, 50% to 70% of them appearing once. This clone occurred a few times. Its specificity is unknown. The time point: pre-treatment sample, taken before nivolumab and TIL therapy. The tumor samples were excised metastases, mostly pleural nodules or supraclavicular lymph nodes. Patients were adults with stage 4 NSCLC.

Source: tumor tissue, taken at baseline. V is TRBV7-2 and J is TRBJ1-6; unclear D gene. The source of this sequence is a person aged 25 to 79 with non-small cell lung cancer. This CDR3 is CASSLQSPINSPLHF. CDR3 nucleotides: TGTGCCAGCAGCTTACAAAGCCCGATTAATTCACCCCTCCACTTT.